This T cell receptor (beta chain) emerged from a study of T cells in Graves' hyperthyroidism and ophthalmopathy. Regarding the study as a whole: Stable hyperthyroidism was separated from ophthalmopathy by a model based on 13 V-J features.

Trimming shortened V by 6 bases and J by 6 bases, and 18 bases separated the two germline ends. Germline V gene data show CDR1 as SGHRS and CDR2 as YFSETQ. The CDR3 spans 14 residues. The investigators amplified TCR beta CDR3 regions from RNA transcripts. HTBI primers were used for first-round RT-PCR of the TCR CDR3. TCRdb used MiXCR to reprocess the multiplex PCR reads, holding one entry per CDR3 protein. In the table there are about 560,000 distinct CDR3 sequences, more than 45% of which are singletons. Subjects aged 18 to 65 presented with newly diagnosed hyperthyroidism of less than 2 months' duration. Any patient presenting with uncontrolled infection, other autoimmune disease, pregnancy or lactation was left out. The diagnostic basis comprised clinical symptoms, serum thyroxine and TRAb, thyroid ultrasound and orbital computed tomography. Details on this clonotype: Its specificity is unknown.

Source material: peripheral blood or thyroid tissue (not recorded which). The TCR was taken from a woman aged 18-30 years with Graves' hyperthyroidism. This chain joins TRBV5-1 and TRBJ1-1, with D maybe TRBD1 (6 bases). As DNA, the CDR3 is TGCGCCAGCATGTCGGGGGCGCCGAGGGCTGAAGCTTTCTTT. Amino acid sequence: CASMSGAPRAEAFF.